This is a list of T cell receptor beta chains from one sample in a study of blood T cell repertoires in COVID-19. Assay: immunoSEQ multiplex PCR; the TCRdb copy retains only in-frame clones and omits some. The sample has some 150,000 clones, approximately 87% seen once. What was sequenced was peripheral blood. Receptors were obtained from a woman between 35 and 50 years old with acute or convalescent COVID-19. Both conserved end residues are part of each CDR3. Each record gives: CDR3 protein, CDR3 DNA, D gene, J gene, clone size, V gene. D genes are given only for firm matches. Part of the rows lack a size; the others show once, few, many or a class for expanded clones.

CDR3: CAWSPIGDTQYF; DNA: TGTGCCTGGAGCCCAATCGGGGATACGCAGTATTTT; D: .; J: TRBJ2-3; size: .; V: TRBV30
CDR3: CASSLVNGYEQYF; DNA: TGTGCCAGCAGTTTAGTTAACGGCTACGAGCAGTACTTC; D: .; J: TRBJ2-7; size: .; V: TRBV12-3/TRBV12-4
CDR3: CASSPRPDRVEGYTF; DNA: TGTGCCAGCTCACCACGACCGGACAGGGTTGAGGGCTACACCTTC; D: TRBD1; J: TRBJ1-2; size: few; V: TRBV18
CDR3: CASSLRASTTGELFF; DNA: TGTGCCAGCAGCTTACGAGCTTCTACCACCGGGGAGCTGTTTTTT; D: .; J: TRBJ2-2; size: once; V: TRBV7-3
CDR3: CASSLKKSHTDTQYF; DNA: TGTGCCAGCAGCTTAAAGAAGTCACACACAGATACGCAGTATTTT; D: .; J: TRBJ2-3; size: .; V: TRBV7-9
CDR3: CASSLVRGPTGELFF; DNA: TGCGCCAGCAGCTTAGTCAGGGGGCCGACCGGGGAGCTGTTTTTT; D: TRBD1; J: TRBJ2-2; size: few; V: TRBV5-1
CDR3: CASSLPELTTNEKLFF; DNA: TGTGCCAGCAGCTTACCGGAGCTTACAACTAATGAAAAACTGTTTTTT; D: .; J: TRBJ1-4; size: .; V: TRBV11-2
CDR3: CASSLGTAGGYTF; DNA: TGTGCCAGCAGCTTAGGGACAGCAGGCGGCTACACCTTC; D: .; J: TRBJ1-2; size: .; V: TRBV11-1
CDR3: CASSQDSGGWGEQFF; DNA: TGCGCCAGCAGCCAAGATAGTGGGGGCTGGGGTGAGCAGTTCTTC; D: .; J: TRBJ2-1; size: .; V: TRBV4-3
CDR3: CASSFLYEQYF; DNA: TGTGCCAGCAGCTTCCTCTACGAGCAGTACTTC; D: .; J: TRBJ2-7; size: .; V: TRBV5-5
CDR3: CASSLGGQRNQPQHF; DNA: TGTGCCAGCAGCTTGGGGGGTCAGAGAAATCAGCCCCAGCATTTT; D: .; J: TRBJ1-5; size: few; V: TRBV7-9
CDR3: CASRSLAGRADTQYF; DNA: TGTGCCAGTAGATCGCTAGCGGGGAGGGCAGATACGCAGTATTTT; D: TRBD2; J: TRBJ2-3; size: .; V: TRBV19
CDR3: CASSLDSTEAFF; DNA: TGTGCCAGCAGCTTAGATTCGACTGAAGCTTTCTTT; D: .; J: TRBJ1-1; size: .; V: TRBV11-2
CDR3: CATGDRSYNSPLHF; DNA: TGTGCCACAGGAGACAGGTCCTATAATTCACCCCTCCACTTT; D: .; J: TRBJ1-6; size: .; V: TRBV19